What follows describes a single TCR beta chain. Germline V gene data show CDR1 as SGHTA and CDR2 as FQGNSA. The CDR3 extends over 16 amino acids. V was clipped by 4 bases and J by 2 bases, with 18 bases between them. This was the immunoSEQ v3.0 assay at survey level. Method: immunoSEQ multiplex PCR; TCRdb's copy keeps in-frame clones and lacks some. Here the sample spans about 36,000 clones, 80% being singletons. This specimen comes from a study of long-term antiretroviral therapy in people with HIV. Treatment for all HIV-infected participants took place in the United States. Sequenced here: unsorted PBMCs, sampled 3.4 years after starting antiretroviral therapy. The V call is TRBV7-2, the J call TRBJ2-7, with D tentatively TRBD1 (5 bases). The source is a man aged 25 to 40 with HIV. CDR3 in DNA: TGTGCCAGCAGCTCTTTTAGTCGTGGACAAACCTACGAGCAGTACTTC. Translated, it gives CASSSFSRGQTYEQYF.